Listed below are T cell receptor beta chains from one sample, sequenced in a study of T cell repertoires in cytomegalovirus infection. TCRdb re-derived calls from the reads in MiXCR, one entry per CDR3 protein. The table shows 400,000 to 600,000 distinct CDR3 sequences, with roughly 43% occurring only once. For these receptors, no antigen is known. The material was cultured PBMCs, obtained from culture after CMV antigen stimulation. The receptors derive from a human donor in good health (CMV status not recorded). Some clones in this sample may be carry-over from other donors' samples. CDR3s include the opening cysteine and the closing phenylalanine or tryptophan. D genes are given only for firm matches. Size tells how often a clone was seen (once, few, many) or the class of an expanded clone, and some rows leave it out.

V	size	J	D	CDR3	DNA
TRBV7-8	many	TRBJ2-2	.	CASSLTAGTSTRPGELFF	TGTGCCAGCAGCTTGACCGCCGGGACCTCCACACGACCCGGGGAGCTGTTTTTT
TRBV18	few	TRBJ1-1	TRBD1	CASSSGGGNTEAFF	TGTGCCAGCTCGTCAGGGGGGGGGAACACTGAAGCTTTCTTT
TRBV7-2	.	TRBJ2-3	.	CASSLQGGSADTQYF	TGTGCCAGCAGCTTACAGGGGGGGAGTGCAGATACGCAGTATTTT
TRBV11-1	.	TRBJ1-1	.	CATQTGLNTEAFF	TGTGCCACTCAAACAGGACTGAACACTGAAGCTTTCTTT
TRBV7-6	many	TRBJ2-1	TRBD2	CASSQLAGADNEQFF	TGTGCCAGCAGCCAACTAGCGGGAGCAGACAATGAGCAGTTCTTC
TRBV7-6	.	TRBJ2-7	.	CASSSNRERRSYEQYF	TGTGCCAGCAGCTCAAACAGGGAGCGCCGTTCCTACGAGCAGTACTTC
TRBV2	.	TRBJ1-1	TRBD1	CASTPPTGSRDTEAFF	TGTGCCAGCACCCCACCGACAGGGAGCAGGGACACTGAAGCTTTCTTT
TRBV27	few	TRBJ1-1	.	CASSLRPPGVGINTEAFF	TGTGCCAGCAGTCTTAGGCCCCCGGGGGTAGGGATCAACACTGAAGCTTTCTTT
TRBV7-2	few	TRBJ2-1	.	CASRPGTHEQFF	TGTGCCAGCAGACCGGGGACCCATGAGCAGTTCTTC
TRBV12-3/TRBV12-4	.	TRBJ2-1	.	CASTAPSDNEQFF	TGTGCCAGCACCGCACCTAGCGACAATGAGCAGTTCTTC
TRBV7-2	.	TRBJ1-1	TRBD1	CASSPRTGGGYEAYF	TGTGCCAGCAGCCCGAGGACAGGGGGAGGATATGAAGCTTACTTT